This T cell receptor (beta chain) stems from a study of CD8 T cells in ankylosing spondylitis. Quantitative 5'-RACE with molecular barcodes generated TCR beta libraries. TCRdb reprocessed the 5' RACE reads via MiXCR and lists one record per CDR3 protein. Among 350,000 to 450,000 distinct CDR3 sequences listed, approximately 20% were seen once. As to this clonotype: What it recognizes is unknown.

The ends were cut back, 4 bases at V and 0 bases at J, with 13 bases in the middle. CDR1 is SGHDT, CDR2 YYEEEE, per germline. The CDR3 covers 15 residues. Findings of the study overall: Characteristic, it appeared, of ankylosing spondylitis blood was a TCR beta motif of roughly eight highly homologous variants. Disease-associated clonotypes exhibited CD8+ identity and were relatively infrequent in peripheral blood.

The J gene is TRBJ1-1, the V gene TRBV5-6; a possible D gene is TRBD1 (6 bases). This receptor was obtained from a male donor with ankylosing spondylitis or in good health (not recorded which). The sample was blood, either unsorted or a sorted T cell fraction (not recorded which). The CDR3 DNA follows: TGTGCCAGCAGCATCGGACAGAAAATGAACACTGAAGCTTTCTTT. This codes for CASSIGQKMNTEAFF.